This T cell receptor (beta chain) was captured in a study of OX40 agonist ivuxolimab in advanced cancers. At the level of the study: Patients undergoing dose escalation presented with hepatocellular carcinoma, melanoma, renal cell or head and neck cancer. The group had a mean age of around 64 years, ranged from about 20 to 79, and was less than 85% male.

As regards this clone: This CDR3 is also generated by other DNA sequences in the sample.

The table came from immunoSEQ multiplex PCR; TCRdb's copy has only in-frame clones and leaves some out. This repertoire shows around 60,000 clones, around 93% found once; its top ten account for 0.44%. Patients were ineligible given autoimmune disease history or systemic immunosuppression. V lost 1 base to trimming and J lost 9 bases, with 6 bases between them. CDR1 and CDR2 from the germline V gene are SGHTA and FQGNSA. The CDR3 has 12 amino acids. V and J are TRBV7-2 and TRBJ2-2; tentatively, D is TRBD2 (5 bases). This TCR was recovered from an adult with an advanced solid tumor such as melanoma, head and neck, liver or kidney cancer. The material sequenced was CD4+ or CD8+ T cells sorted from blood, taken in a trial of the OX40 agonist ivuxolimab. This CDR3 is CASSLVARELFF. Here the CDR3 DNA reads TGTGCCAGCAGCTTAGTAGCGCGGGAGCTGTTTTTT.